This T cell receptor beta chain was obtained from a study of blood T cell repertoires in COVID-19. Study-level information: The United States, Italy and Spain were the sources of the acute and convalescent COVID-19 samples. T cells, B-cell-depleted T cells, or PBMCs provided the cDNA or gDNA that served as material.

Per germline, CDR1 MNHEY and CDR2 SMNVEV (reference sequence). Trimming removed 6 bases from V and 0 bases from J, with 15 bases in between. This CDR3 comprises 15 residues. Authors' processing steps: The authors estimated nucleated cell counts from reference gene primer amplification. Using immunoSEQ multiplex PCR, the repertoire was profiled, and TCRdb retains in-frame clones only, with some absent. That table supplies the V and J calls and clone size; D and trimming were determined from the DNA. The table has about 100,000 clones, about three quarters seen once. The chain combines TRBV27 with TRBJ2-7; the D gene is possibly TRBD1 (6 bases). The specimen was peripheral blood. This TCR derives from a man in his 70s with acute or convalescent COVID-19. CDR3 sequence: CASRLGQMPSYEQYF. In DNA, the CDR3 is TGTGCCAGCAGACTCGGACAGATGCCCTCCTACGAGCAGTACTTC.